This T cell receptor (beta chain) was identified during a study of CD8 T cells in Susac syndrome. In the study overall: Within the group of sequenced Susac syndrome patients, roughly 6 had active disease and eight or nine were in remission.

With V trimmed by 0 bases and J by 4 bases, 4 bases remained unmatched. The CDR3 covers 14 residues. Germline V CDR1 and CDR2: SQVTM, ANQGSEA. Random hexamers were used to reverse transcribe roughly 0.5 to 1 ug of RNA. A multiplex approach, immunoSEQ multiplex PCR, amplified TCR beta CDR3 across 54 Vbeta and 13 Jbeta. TCRdb used MiXCR to reprocess the immunoSEQ multiplex PCR reads, holding one entry per CDR3 protein. The sample gives around 95,000 distinct CDR3 sequences, approximately 95% of which show up once; approximately 0.3% is in the top ten. Input material: CD8+ T cells from PBMCs. The chain carries TRBV29-1 and TRBJ1-2, with 8 bases fitting TRBD1. The TCR comes from a human donor with Susac syndrome. In DNA form, the CDR3 reads TGCAGCGTTGAAGAAAGGACAGGGATCTATGGCTACACCTTC. Its protein is CSVEERTGIYGYTF.